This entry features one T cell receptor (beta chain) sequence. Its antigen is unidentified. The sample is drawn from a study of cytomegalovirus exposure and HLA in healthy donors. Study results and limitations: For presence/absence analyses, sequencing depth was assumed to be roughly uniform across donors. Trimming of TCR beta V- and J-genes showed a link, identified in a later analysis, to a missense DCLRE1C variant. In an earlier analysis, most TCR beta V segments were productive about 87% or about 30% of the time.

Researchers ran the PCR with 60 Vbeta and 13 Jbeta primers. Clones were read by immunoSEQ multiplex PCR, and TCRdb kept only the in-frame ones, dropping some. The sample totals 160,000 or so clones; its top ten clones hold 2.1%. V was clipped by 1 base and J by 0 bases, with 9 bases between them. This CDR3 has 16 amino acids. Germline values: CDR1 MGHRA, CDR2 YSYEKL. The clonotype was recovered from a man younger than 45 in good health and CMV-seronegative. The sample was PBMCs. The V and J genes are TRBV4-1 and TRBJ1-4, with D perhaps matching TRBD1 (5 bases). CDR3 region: CASSQGQGATNEKLFF. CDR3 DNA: TGCGCCAGCAGCCAAGGCCAGGGTGCAACTAATGAAAAACTGTTTTTT.